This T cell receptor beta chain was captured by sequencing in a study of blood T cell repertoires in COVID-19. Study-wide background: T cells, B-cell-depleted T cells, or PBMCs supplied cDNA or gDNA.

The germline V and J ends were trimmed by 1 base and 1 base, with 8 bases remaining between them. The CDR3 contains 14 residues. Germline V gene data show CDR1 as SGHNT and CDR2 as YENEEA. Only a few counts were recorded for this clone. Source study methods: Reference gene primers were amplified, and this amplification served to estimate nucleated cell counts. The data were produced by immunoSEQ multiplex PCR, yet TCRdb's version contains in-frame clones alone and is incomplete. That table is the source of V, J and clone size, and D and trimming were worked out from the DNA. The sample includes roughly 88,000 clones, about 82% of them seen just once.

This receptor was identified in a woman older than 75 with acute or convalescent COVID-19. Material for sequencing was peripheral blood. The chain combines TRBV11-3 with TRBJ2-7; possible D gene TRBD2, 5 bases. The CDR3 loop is CASSLAAGSYEQYF. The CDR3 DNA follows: TGTGCCAGCAGCTTAGCGGCGGGTTCCTACGAGCAGTACTTC. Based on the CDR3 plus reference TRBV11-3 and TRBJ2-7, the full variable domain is EAGVVQSPRYKIIEKKQPVAFWCNPISGHNTLYWYLQNLGQGPELLIRYENEEAVDDSQLPKDRFSAERLKGVDSTLKIQPAELGDSAVYLCASSLAAGSYEQYFGPGTRLTVT.